The rows below give T cell receptor beta chains drawn from one sample of a study of CD8 T cells in ankylosing spondylitis. TCRdb reprocessed the 5' RACE reads via MiXCR and lists one record per CDR3 protein. The sample records some 140,000 distinct CDR3 sequences, approximately 17% being singletons. What was sequenced was blood, either unsorted or a sorted T cell fraction (not recorded which). These receptors were taken from a male donor with ankylosing spondylitis. The CDR3 runs from the conserved cysteine through the conserved F or W. The order of the fields is D gene, clone size, V gene, J gene, CDR3 protein, CDR3 DNA. The D gene is left open where the match is weak. Some rows have no size entry. The others give once, few or many, or a class for an expanded clone.

.,many,TRBV7-2,TRBJ1-1,CASSLVGGNTEAFF,TGTGCCAGCAGCTTAGTGGGGGGGAACACTGAAGCTTTCTTT
.,.,TRBV7-9,TRBJ2-5,CASSLPSAQETQYF,TGTGCCAGCAGCTTACCTAGCGCCCAAGAGACCCAGTACTTC
.,.,TRBV4-1,TRBJ1-1,CASSDPGVGAFF,TGCGCCAGTAGCGACCCGGGGGTGGGAGCTTTCTTT
TRBD2,few,TRBV6-1,TRBJ2-1,CASSGLAGLTYNEQFF,TGTGCCAGCAGTGGACTAGCGGGACTGACCTACAATGAGCAGTTCTTC
.,many,TRBV9,TRBJ2-5,CASSAGQETQYF,TGTGCCAGCAGCGCGGGCCAAGAGACCCAGTACTTC
TRBD2,.,TRBV11-2,TRBJ2-7,CASSPAKLAEPSYEQYF,TGTGCCAGCAGCCCTGCGAAACTAGCGGAACCCTCCTACGAGCAGTACTTC
TRBD1,few,TRBV5-5,TRBJ2-1,CASSLYWTGDYNEQFF,TGTGCCAGCAGCTTGTATTGGACAGGGGATTACAATGAGCAGTTCTTC
TRBD1,.,TRBV9,TRBJ2-7,CASSAAGTGSYEQYF,TGTGCCAGCAGCGCAGCCGGGACAGGGTCCTACGAGCAGTACTTC
TRBD1,.,TRBV27,TRBJ1-1,CASRHRGEAFF,TGTGCCAGCAGGCACAGGGGTGAAGCTTTCTTT
.,few,TRBV5-1,TRBJ2-2,CASSLVGGFLSTGELLF,TGCGCCAGCAGCTTGGTAGGAGGGTTTCTGAGCACCGGGGAGCTGTTGTTT
TRBD2,.,TRBV6-5,TRBJ2-7,CASSYGAGGPYEQYF,TGTGCCAGCAGTTACGGGGCGGGAGGACCCTACGAGCAGTACTTC
.,.,TRBV7-2,TRBJ2-3,CASNPLGGGHTDTQYF,TGTGCCAGCAACCCGTTGGGGGGCGGCCACACAGATACGCAGTATTTT
.,many,TRBV29-1,TRBJ1-1,CSVVWGTEAFF,TGCAGCGTTGTTTGGGGGACTGAAGCTTTCTTT
.,many,TRBV20-1,TRBJ2-6,CSAGRDTGANVLTF,TGCAGTGCTGGAAGGGATACTGGGGCCAACGTCCTGACTTTC
.,.,TRBV12-3/TRBV12-4,TRBJ2-1,CASSLVSVFSYNEQFF,TGTGCCAGCAGTTTGGTCTCCGTTTTTTCCTACAATGAGCAGTTCTTC
.,many,TRBV29-1,TRBJ2-1,CSVELNQQFF,TGCAGCGTTGAATTGAATCAGCAGTTCTTC
TRBD2,few,TRBV9,TRBJ2-1,CASSVDWTSGPYNEQFF,TGTGCCAGCAGCGTAGACTGGACTAGCGGGCCCTACAATGAGCAGTTCTTC